Sequencing of this TCR beta chain was carried out in a study of blood T cell repertoires in COVID-19. Methods used by the authors: Reference gene primer amplification gave nucleated cell count estimates. Measured with immunoSEQ multiplex PCR; TCRdb has only the in-frame clones, and not every one. For V, J and clone size, that table is used; D and trimming come from the DNA. The sample carries 200,000 to 250,000 clones, about 87% recorded once. The CDR3 runs 16 residues. V trimming: 5 bases; J trimming: 5 bases; junction bases outside the gene matches: 15. Participant reports of clinical history set cohort assignment.

This sequence joins TRBV23-1 and TRBJ2-7, with 7 bases lining up with TRBD1. TRBV23-1 is identified as an open reading frame with a role that is uncertain. Sequencing was done on a sample of PBMCs or T cells enriched from blood (not recorded which). This sequence was found in a man aged 50 or older who had been exposed to COVID-19. Here the CDR3 reads CASSSSGTVCQDEQYV. The CDR3 DNA is TGCGCCAGCAGTTCCTCAGGGACAGTCTGTCAAGACGAGCAGTACGTC.